The text below deals with one T cell receptor beta chain. Many counts were recorded for this clonotype. The specificity of this receptor is unknown. The sample holds no much larger clone one base away, and base qualities are not on file. V is shortened by 3 bases, J by 1 base, and the region joining them spans 9 bases. The germline V gene specifies SGHRS as CDR1 and YFSETQ as CDR2. Inclusive of the bounding cysteine and phenylalanine, the CDR3 is 14 residues long. Just the 42-base CDR3 DNA is kept, in frame starting at base 1. Ficoll-Paque density gradient centrifugation was the method used to isolate PBMCs. Instrument on record: Illumina NovaSeq 6000. TCRalpha and TCRbeta cDNA libraries were built by 5'RACE with constant-segment primers, adding sample barcodes and unique molecular identifiers. RNA was extracted from every sample with Trizol reagent. Amplification of the libraries took two PCR steps, and the second step added a second sample barcode plus Illumina TruSeq adapters. Libraries were sequenced on an Illumina NovaSeq with 2 x 150 bp paired-end reads. Concerning the study's data processing: With migec v1.2.7, reads were demultiplexed and then collapsed into UMI-guided consensus sequences. Using mixcr v2.1.11, UMI consensuses were aligned to TRA and TRB V and J templates and then assembled into clonotypes. A clonotype was counted as expanded or contracted only if both edgeR and NoisET called the change significant, with noise models trained on biological replicates. For edgeR calls, a false discovery rate-adjusted p below 0.01 and a log2 fold-change threshold of 1 were applied. PCA with hierarchical clustering of max-normalized trajectories of the 1000 most abundant clonotypes was used as exploratory dynamics analysis. Each responding clone was given a CD4 or CD8 phenotype based on the CD4+ and CD8+ repertoires, which had been sequenced separately. The raw public reads went through TCRdb reprocessing: fastp at Q25, MiXCR clone calling, in-frame beta chains kept. Every entry covers one CDR3 protein and lists the most common genes and DNA from its rows. TCRdb, rather than the study authors, made the V and J calls. The sample table contains about 45,000 distinct CDR3 sequences; only one count was recorded for 7.3% of them. Around 1.5% of the sample goes to the ten largest clones.

The data derive from a study of T-cell memory formation after mild COVID-19 (dated by TCRdb to 2020 to 2022). Describing the broader study: TCR sequence clusters from the two donors were found to be largely donor specific. In two donors, T-cell clones that expanded and contracted after mild COVID-19 were tracked by sequencing TCRalpha and TCRbeta repertoires over time. The cohort comprised two young, previously healthy adult volunteers, one female and one male. What the work shows at the level of the full study, not this receptor alone: Only two mild cases were covered by the study, and larger cohorts that include severe cases with pre-infection samples were considered necessary. From day 15 to 85, contracting clones showed balanced CD4/CD8 phenotypes, whereas a second wave of clones that expanded from day 15 to 37 leaned towards CD4+. Some responding clones were detected in pre-infection memory, suggesting pre-existing cross-reactive memory T cells joined the SARS-CoV-2 response. The second-wave clones that peaked on day 37 were not confirmed to be SARS-CoV-2 specific. Contracting CD4+ clones were located mainly in the CM and EM memory subsets, whereas CD8+ clones were found to be enriched in EMRA.

This clonotype was obtained from a man younger than 35 who had mild COVID-19 (a few samples of this study predate the infection). The sample titles of this study are shuffled in the database, so cell type and time point are left out; the donor was told from shared clones. Sequencing was performed on PBMCs or a T cell subset sorted from them (not recorded which). This sequence uses TRBV5-1 and TRBJ2-3; too little of a D gene remains to name it. The CDR3 in this case is CASSSGRGTDTQYF. The DNA sequence reads TGCGCCAGCAGCTCTGGACGGGGCACAGATACGCAGTATTTT.